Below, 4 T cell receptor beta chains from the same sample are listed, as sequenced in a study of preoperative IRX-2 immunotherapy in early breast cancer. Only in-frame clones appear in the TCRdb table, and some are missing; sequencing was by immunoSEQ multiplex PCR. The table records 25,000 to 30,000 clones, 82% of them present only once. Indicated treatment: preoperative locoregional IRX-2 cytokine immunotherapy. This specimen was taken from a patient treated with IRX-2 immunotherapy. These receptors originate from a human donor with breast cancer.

The CDR3 reads CAWSTTLSQPQHF. The CDR3 nucleotides are TGTGCCTGGAGTACAACTTTAAGTCAGCCCCAGCATTTT. The genes are TRBV30 and TRBJ1-5; D call uncertain. Germline CDR1 GTSNPN, CDR2 SVGIG (reference sequence). With 2 bases removed from V and 6 bases from J, the gap between germline ends came to 11 bases. This CDR3 has 13 residues. The variable domain in full, with the rest retrieved from reference TRBV30 and TRBJ1-5, is SQTIHQWPATLVQPVGSPLSLECTVEGTSNPNLYWYRQAAGRGLQLLFYSVGIGQISSEVPQNLSASRPQDRQFILSSKKLLLSDSGFYLCAWSTTLSQPQHFGDGTRLSIL.

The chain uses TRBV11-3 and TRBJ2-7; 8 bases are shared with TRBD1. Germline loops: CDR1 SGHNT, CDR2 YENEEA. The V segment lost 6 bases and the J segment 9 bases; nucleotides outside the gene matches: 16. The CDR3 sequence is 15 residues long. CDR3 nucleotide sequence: TGTGCCAGCAGACCGGCGACAGGGGCCGTTCGGGGGCAGTACTTC. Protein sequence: CASRPATGAVRGQYF.

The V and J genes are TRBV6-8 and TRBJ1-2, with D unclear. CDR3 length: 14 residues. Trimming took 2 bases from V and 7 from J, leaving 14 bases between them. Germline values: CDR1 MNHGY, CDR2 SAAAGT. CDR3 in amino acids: CASSYGFGRFGYTF. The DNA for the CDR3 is TGTGCCAGCAGTTACGGGTTCGGCAGGTTTGGCTACACCTTC.

Here the CDR3 DNA reads TGTGCCAGTAGTATAGGGACAGGGGTCACCTACGAGCAGTACTTC. Its protein is CASSIGTGVTYEQYF. The chain is built from TRBV19 and TRBJ2-7; 9 nucleotides align to TRBD1. The CDR3 length is 15 residues. Germline-derived CDR1 and CDR2 are LNHDA and SQIVND (reference sequence). V lost 1 base and J lost 2; bases outside the gene matches: 3.